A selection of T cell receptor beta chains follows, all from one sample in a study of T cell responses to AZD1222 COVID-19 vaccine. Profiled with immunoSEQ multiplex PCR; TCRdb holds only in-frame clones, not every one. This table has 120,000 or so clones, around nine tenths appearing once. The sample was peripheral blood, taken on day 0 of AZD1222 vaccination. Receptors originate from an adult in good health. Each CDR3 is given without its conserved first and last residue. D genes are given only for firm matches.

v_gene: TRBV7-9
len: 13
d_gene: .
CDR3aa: ASSLAGYEGETQY

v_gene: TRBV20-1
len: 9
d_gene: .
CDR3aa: SAGRNTEAF

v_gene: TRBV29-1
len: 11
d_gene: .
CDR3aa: SVAKMALTEAF

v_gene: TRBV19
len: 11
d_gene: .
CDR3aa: ASSIEDGDTQY

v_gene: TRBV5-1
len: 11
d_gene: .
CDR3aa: ASSLTDYNEQF

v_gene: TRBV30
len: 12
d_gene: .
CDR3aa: AWNPFPTNEKLF

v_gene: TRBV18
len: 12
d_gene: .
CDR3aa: ASSPQGRHGVGF

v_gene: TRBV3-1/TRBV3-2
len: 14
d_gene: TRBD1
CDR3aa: ASSPSGGTGYEKLF

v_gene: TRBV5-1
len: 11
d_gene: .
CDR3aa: ASSLGSGGGYT

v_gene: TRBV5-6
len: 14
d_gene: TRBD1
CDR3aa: ASSLRGLIYTDTQY

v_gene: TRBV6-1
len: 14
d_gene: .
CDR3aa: ASSEASVQGNSPLH

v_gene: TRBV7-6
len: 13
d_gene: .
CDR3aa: ASSLGPGYQETQY

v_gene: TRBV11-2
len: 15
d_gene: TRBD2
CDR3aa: ASSLGPAGEITDTQY

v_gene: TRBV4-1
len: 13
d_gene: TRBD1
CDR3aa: ASSQDPRGKQPQH

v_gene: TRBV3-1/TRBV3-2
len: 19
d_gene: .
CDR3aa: ASSQHPAMSQTAIFNYGYT

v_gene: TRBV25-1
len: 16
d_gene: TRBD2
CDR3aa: ASSGFLGGGSNTGELF

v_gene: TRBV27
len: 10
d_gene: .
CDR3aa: ATGTVRSEQY

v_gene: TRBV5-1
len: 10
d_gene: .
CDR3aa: ASSALWYEQY

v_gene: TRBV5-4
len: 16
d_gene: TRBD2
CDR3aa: ASRVPGTSGGATDTQY

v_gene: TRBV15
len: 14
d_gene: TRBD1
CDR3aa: ATSSRDSDLTGELF

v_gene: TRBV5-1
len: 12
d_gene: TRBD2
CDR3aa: ASSLDSGTDTQY

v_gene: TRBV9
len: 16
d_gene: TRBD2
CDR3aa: ASSIGTSGSGGTDTQY

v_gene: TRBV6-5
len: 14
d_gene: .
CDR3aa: ASSYSGPGSGNEQF

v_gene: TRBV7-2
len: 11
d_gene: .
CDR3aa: ASRGGSTYEQY

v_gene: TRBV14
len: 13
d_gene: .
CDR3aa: ASSQDLGGNTEAF

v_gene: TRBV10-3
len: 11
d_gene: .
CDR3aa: AIRGLTNEKLF

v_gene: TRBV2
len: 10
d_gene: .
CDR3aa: ASSQSNQPQH

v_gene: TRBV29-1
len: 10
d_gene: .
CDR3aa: SVESRYNEQF

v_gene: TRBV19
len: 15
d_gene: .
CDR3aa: ASSSPDRGPRDYGYT

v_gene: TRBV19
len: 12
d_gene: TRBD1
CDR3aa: ASSGQGDVQPQH

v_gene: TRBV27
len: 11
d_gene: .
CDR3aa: ASSFRGRSEAF

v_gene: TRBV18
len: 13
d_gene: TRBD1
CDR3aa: ASSPAGQGTGELF

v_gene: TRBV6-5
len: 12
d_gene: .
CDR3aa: ASSSEFSNQPQH

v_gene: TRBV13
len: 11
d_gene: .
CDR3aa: ASSLWGNQPQH

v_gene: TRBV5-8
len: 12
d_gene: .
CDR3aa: ASSLSVSTDTQY

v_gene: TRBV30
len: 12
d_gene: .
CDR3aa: ACNLPGAGNEQF

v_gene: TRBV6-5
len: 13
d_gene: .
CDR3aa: ASSSRGSNTGELF

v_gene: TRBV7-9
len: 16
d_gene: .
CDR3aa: ASSLISAWGREDTEAF

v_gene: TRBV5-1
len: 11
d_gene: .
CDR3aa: ASREIMNTEAF

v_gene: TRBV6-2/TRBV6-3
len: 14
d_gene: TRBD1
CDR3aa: ASSDLGQGAKETQY

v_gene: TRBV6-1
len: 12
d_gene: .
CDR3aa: ASSETGLTSPLH

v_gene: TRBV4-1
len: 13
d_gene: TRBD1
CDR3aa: ASSQVVTGGYGYT

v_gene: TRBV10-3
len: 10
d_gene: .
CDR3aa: AISDRDTEAF

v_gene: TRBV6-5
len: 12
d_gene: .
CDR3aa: ASSYSRGGTEAF

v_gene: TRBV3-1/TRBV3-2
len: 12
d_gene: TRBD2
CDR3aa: ASRAGGPMDEQF

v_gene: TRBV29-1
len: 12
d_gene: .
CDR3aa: SSGGPSSTNEQF

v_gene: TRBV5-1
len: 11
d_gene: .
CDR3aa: ASQAPANTEAF

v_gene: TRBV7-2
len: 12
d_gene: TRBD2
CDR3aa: ASSASGIRDEQY

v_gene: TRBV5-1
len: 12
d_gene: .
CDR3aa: ASSPDGLNYGYT

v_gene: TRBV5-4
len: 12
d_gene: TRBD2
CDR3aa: ASSLAREEETQY

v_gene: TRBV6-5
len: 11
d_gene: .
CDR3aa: ASSRDNNSPLH

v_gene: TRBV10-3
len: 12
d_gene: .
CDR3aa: AIRVGPLATEAF

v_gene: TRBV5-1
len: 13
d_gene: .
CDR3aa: ASSLVPAAYNEQF

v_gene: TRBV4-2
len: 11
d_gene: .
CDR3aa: ASSQERGYEQY

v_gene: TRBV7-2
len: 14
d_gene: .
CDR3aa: ASSLRYRDDTGELF

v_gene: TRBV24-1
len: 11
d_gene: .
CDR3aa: ATSDSSLYEQY

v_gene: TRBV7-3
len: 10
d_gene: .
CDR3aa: ASSSRPGELF